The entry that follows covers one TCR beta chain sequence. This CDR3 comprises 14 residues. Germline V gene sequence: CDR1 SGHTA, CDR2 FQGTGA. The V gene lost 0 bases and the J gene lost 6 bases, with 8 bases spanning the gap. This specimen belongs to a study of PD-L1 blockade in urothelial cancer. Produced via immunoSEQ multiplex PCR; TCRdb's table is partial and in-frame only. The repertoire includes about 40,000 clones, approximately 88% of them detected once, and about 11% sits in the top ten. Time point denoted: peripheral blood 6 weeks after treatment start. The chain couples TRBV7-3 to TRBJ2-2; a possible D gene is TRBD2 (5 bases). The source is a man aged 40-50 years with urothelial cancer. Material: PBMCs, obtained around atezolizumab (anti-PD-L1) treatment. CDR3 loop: CASSLTRAAGELFF. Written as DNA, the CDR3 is TGTGCCAGCAGCTTAACGCGAGCGGCCGGGGAGCTGTTTTTT.